This entry features one T cell receptor (beta chain) sequence. The data belong to a study of technical replicates of blood from a few donors. Trimming took 2 bases from V and 0 from J, leaving 18 bases between them. The germline CDR1 and CDR2 sequences are MDHEN and SYDVKM. The CDR3 runs to 18 residues. Profiled with immunoSEQ multiplex PCR; TCRdb holds only in-frame clones, not every one. The sample records about 80,000 clones, roughly 94% being singletons. The chain has TRBV28 and TRBJ2-3, with a tentative D call TRBD2 (7 bases). The sample was T cells isolated from PBMCs. The receptor was derived from a human donor in good health. The CDR3 region is CASSLAGEGLPSTDTQYF. For the CDR3, the DNA is TGTGCCAGCAGTTTAGCAGGGGAGGGGCTTCCTAGCACAGATACGCAGTATTTT. The whole variable domain, remainder taken from reference TRBV28 and TRBJ2-3, is DVKVTQSSRYLVKRTGEKVFLECVQDMDHENMFWYRQDPGLGLRLIYFSYDVKMKEKGDIPEGYSVSREKKERFSLILESASTNQTSMYLCASSLAGEGLPSTDTQYFGPGTRLTVL.